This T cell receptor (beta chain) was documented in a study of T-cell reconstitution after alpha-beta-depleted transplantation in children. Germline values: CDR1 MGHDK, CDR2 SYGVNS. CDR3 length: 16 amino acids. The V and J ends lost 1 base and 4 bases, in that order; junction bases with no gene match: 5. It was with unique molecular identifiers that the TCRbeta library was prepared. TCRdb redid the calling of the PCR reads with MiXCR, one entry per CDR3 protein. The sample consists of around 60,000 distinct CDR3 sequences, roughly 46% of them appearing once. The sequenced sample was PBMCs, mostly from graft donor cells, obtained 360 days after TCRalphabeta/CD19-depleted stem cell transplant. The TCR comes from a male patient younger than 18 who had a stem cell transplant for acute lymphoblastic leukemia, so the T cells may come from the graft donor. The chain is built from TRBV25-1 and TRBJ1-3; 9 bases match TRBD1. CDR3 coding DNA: TGTGCCAGCAGTGAATTTACAGGGGGCGCCGGAAACACCATATATTTT. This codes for CASSEFTGGAGNTIYF.